The sample holds many counts of the clone carrying this TCR beta chain. In the original processing: Quantification of nucleated cells was approximated via reference gene primer amplification. Libraries were prepared by immunoSEQ multiplex PCR; TCRdb keeps only in-frame clonotypes and omits some of them. V and J calls and clone size follow that table, whereas D and trimming were derived from the DNA. This table has hundreds of thousands of clones, around 88% appearing once. The data are from a study of blood T cell repertoires in COVID-19. About the study: From T cells, B-cell-depleted T cells, or PBMCs came the material, which was cDNA or gDNA.

Losses at the gene ends were 4 bases for V and 5 bases for J; bases not matched to a gene: 9. Germline V gene sequence: CDR1 LGHNA, CDR2 YSLEER. The CDR3 extends over 16 amino acids. Enrolled through a virtual design, the participants were between roughly 18 and 90 years of age and came from some 25 US areas. Cohorts were determined from participant-reported clinical history. The TCR sequence derives from a woman between 45 and 60 years old who had recovered from COVID-19. The sample was PBMCs or T cells enriched from blood (not recorded which). The chain couples TRBV4-3 to TRBJ1-1; 11 nucleotides align to TRBD1. The CDR3 protein is CASSRVAGTGGTEAFF. For the CDR3, the DNA is TGCGCCAGCAGCCGAGTGGCCGGGACAGGGGGGACTGAAGCTTTCTTT.